Detailed here is one T cell receptor (beta chain). The antigen is not known. These data are taken from a study of somatic mutations in cytotoxic T cells in rheumatoid arthritis. Background on the study: Collection of patient blood (about 28 ml EDTA) took place right after diagnosis, before any treatment. Study-wide results and limits: For CD8+ T-cell clonality, rheumatoid arthritis patients and age-matched healthy controls did not differ significantly.

Authors' analysis steps: Published virus-specific TCRB sequences matched only a few of the patient CD8+ clones exceeding 1%. Sequenced by immunoSEQ multiplex PCR; TCRdb stores in-frame clones only, minus some. Clone size and V and J calls were adopted from that table, with D and trimming inferred from the DNA. The sample shows about 10,000 clones, over 75% of them seen only once. This TCR was recovered from an adult with rheumatoid arthritis. The sequenced material came from CD8+ T cells sorted from blood.

CDR3 nucleotides: TGTGCCAGCAGCGAGGTAGCGGGACCTGGAGGTGAGCAGTTCTTC. Its protein product is CASSEVAGPGGEQFF. The J gene is TRBJ2-1, the V gene TRBV7-3, with TRBD2 identical over 8 bases. The CDR3 runs 15 residues. J was trimmed by 9 bases and V by 5 bases; bases with no gene match: 12. Germline lookup yields CDR1 SGHTA and CDR2 FQGTGA.